This T cell receptor beta chain stems from a study of cytomegalovirus exposure and HLA in healthy donors. Study in general: Around 80 million unique TCR sequences came from HLA-typed donors in an early release. Overall study results and limits: Reportedly, diagnosis of cytomegalovirus status by the classifier showed high specificity and sensitivity.

Unrecorded immune exposure was likely among donors, who were nominally healthy when sampled. PCR involved 60 Vbeta and 13 Jbeta primers. Profiled with immunoSEQ multiplex PCR; TCRdb holds only in-frame clones, not every one. The table includes fewer than 110,000 clones, 73% detected once. Details on this clone: The target antigen is unknown.

Sequenced material: PBMCs. This clonotype was sampled from a man under 40 in good health and CMV-seronegative.

CDR3 amino acids: CASSLGRANTGELFF. The CDR3 bases are TGCGCCAGCAGCTTGGGGCGGGCGAACACCGGGGAGCTGTTTTTT. The chain uses TRBV5-1 and TRBJ2-2, with D perhaps TRBD2 (5 bases). This CDR3 contains 15 residues. Germline V gene sequence: CDR1 SGHRS, CDR2 YFSETQ. Trimming cost V 0 bases and J 0 bases, with 6 bases left between them.